A selection of T cell receptor beta chains follows, all from one sample in a study of T cell responses to AZD1222 COVID-19 vaccine. Only in-frame clones appear in the TCRdb table, and some are missing; sequencing was by immunoSEQ multiplex PCR. This repertoire shows around 100,000 clones, 70% to 90% found once; its top ten account for over 2%. Here the sequenced sample was peripheral blood, taken 28 days after the second AZD1222 dose. The receptors originated from an adult who received the AZD1222 COVID-19 vaccine. Both conserved end residues are part of each CDR3. The D gene is left open where the match is weak. Only some rows state a clone size, as once, few, many or a class for expanded clones.

TRBV7-2	.	TRBJ2-3	.	TGTGCCAGCAGCTTTAGGTTCGCTGATACGCAGTATTTT	CASSFRFADTQYF
TRBV5-6	TRBD1	TRBJ2-2	.	TGTGCCAGCAGCTTGGAAGTAGGGACAGGGTATCGTACCGGGGAGCTGTTTTTT	CASSLEVGTGYRTGELFF
TRBV28	.	TRBJ1-5	.	TGTGCCAGCAGTTTTCACGGGAGCAATCAGCCCCAGCATTTT	CASSFHGSNQPQHF
TRBV28	TRBD2	TRBJ2-1	once	TGTGCCAGCAGAAGAGCGGGAGGGCGGAATGAGCAGTTCTTC	CASRRAGGRNEQFF
TRBV30	TRBD1	TRBJ2-7	.	TGTGCCTGGAGTCTCCGGGACAGGGGGCTTTACGAGCAGTACTTC	CAWSLRDRGLYEQYF
TRBV9	.	TRBJ1-1	.	TGTGCCAGCAGCGTAGCAGGACGGGGGACTGAAGCTTTCTTT	CASSVAGRGTEAFF
TRBV7-2	.	TRBJ1-1	.	TGTGCCACCAAGGCGTATGGGGACACTGAAGCTTTCTTT	CATKAYGDTEAFF
TRBV6-5	.	TRBJ1-6	.	TGTGCCAGCAAAGGAGGACGCTCCTATAATTCACCCCTCCACTTT	CASKGGRSYNSPLHF
TRBV28	TRBD2	TRBJ2-3	.	TGTGCCAGCAGGCTTTTTCTAGCGGGAGGTTCAGATACGCAGTATTTT	CASRLFLAGGSDTQYF
TRBV5-5	.	TRBJ1-1	.	TGTGCCAGCAGCAACGACAAGAACACTGAAGCTTTCTTT	CASSNDKNTEAFF
TRBV4-2	.	TRBJ2-1	.	TGTGCCAGCAGCCAAGGACGGCAGGGGCCGACTACCTACAATGAGCAGTTCTTC	CASSQGRQGPTTYNEQFF
TRBV7-6	TRBD2	TRBJ2-3	.	TGTGCCAGCAGCTTTCTAGCGGGAGGAGCAGATACGCAGTATTTT	CASSFLAGGADTQYF
TRBV7-2	.	TRBJ2-7	.	TGTGCCAGCAGCTATTGGACAGCCGGAGTAGGCTACGAGCAGTACTTC	CASSYWTAGVGYEQYF
TRBV27	.	TRBJ1-2	.	TGTGCCAGCAGTGATACCGGGACTCCTACTTATGGCTACACCTTC	CASSDTGTPTYGYTF
TRBV30	TRBD1	TRBJ1-4	.	TGTGCCTGGAGGCCTGCGGGACAGGGAGGGGAAAAACTGTTTTTT	CAWRPAGQGGEKLFF
TRBV11-2	TRBD1	TRBJ2-7	once	TGTGCCAGCAGCTTAGGGCAGGGGGCGTACGAGCAGTACTTC	CASSLGQGAYEQYF
TRBV6-6	.	TRBJ2-5	.	TGTGCCAGCAGAGAGGACACTGGGGGAGAGACCCAGTACTTC	CASREDTGGETQYF
TRBV5-6	TRBD1	TRBJ1-2	few	TGTGCCAGCAGCCTGGGACAGGGTAGGCTTCCCTGGGCCTATGGCTACACCTTC	CASSLGQGRLPWAYGYTF
TRBV27	.	TRBJ1-2	.	TGTGCCAGCAGTTTAAAGTCCCAGGGCTATGGCTACACCTTC	CASSLKSQGYGYTF
TRBV5-1	.	TRBJ1-1	.	TGCGCCAGCAGCTTGAAGGAGGGGACTGAAGCTTTCTTT	CASSLKEGTEAFF
TRBV3-1/TRBV3-2	.	TRBJ1-5	.	TGTGCCAGCAGCCAACGACAGGTTCCCGTCAATCAGCCCCAGCATTTT	CASSQRQVPVNQPQHF
TRBV4-2	TRBD1	TRBJ1-2	few	TGTGCCAGCAGCCTCCCTGGGACAGGGGGGCAGAACTATGGCTACACCTTC	CASSLPGTGGQNYGYTF
TRBV7-3	TRBD2	TRBJ2-7	.	TGTGCCAGCAGCTTATCAGGCGGGAGGGCCGTATACGAGCAGTACTTC	CASSLSGGRAVYEQYF
TRBV15	.	TRBJ1-2	.	TGTGCCACCAGCAGAGATCATACAGGAGGTGGCTACACCTTC	CATSRDHTGGGYTF
TRBV5-1	.	TRBJ2-2	.	TGCGCCAGCAGCTTGGCGGGAGCGAACACCGGGGAGCTGTTTTTT	CASSLAGANTGELFF
TRBV7-3	.	TRBJ1-1	few	TGTGCCAGCAGCTTAAAACATTCGGACACTGAAGCTTTCTTT	CASSLKHSDTEAFF
TRBV7-8	.	TRBJ2-7	.	TGTGCCAGCAGCTTAGGGCGGGACTCCTACGAGCAGTACTTC	CASSLGRDSYEQYF
TRBV9	.	TRBJ1-4	.	TGTGCCAGCAGCGTCGGGGGATTAGATAATGAAAAACTGTTTTTT	CASSVGGLDNEKLFF
TRBV29-1	.	TRBJ1-1	few	TGCAGCGGACAGACGGGTGAAGCTTTCTTT	CSGQTGEAFF
TRBV21-1	.	TRBJ2-7	.	TGTGCCAGCAGCAAAATAAGGGCTAGCGGGAGCTCCTACGAGCAGTACTTC	CASSKIRASGSSYEQYF
TRBV28	.	TRBJ2-3	once	TGTGCCAGCAGTGTGTCTAGCACAGATACGCAGTATTTT	CASSVSSTDTQYF
TRBV19	.	TRBJ2-5	many	TGTGCCAGTCGGAAGGGGGGTCTCGCAGGGGATCAAGAGACCCAGTACTTC	CASRKGGLAGDQETQYF
TRBV9	TRBD2	TRBJ2-1	.	TGTGCCAGCAGCCCCACATCCATGGGACTAGCGGGAGGGGGGGAGCAGTTCTTC	CASSPTSMGLAGGGEQFF
TRBV5-6	.	TRBJ2-7	.	TGTGCCAGCAGCTTGCAAGGGGGCGAGCAGTACTTC	CASSLQGGEQYF
TRBV12-5	TRBD1	TRBJ1-1	.	TGTGCTAGTGCGGGACAGGCAGTTGAAGCTTTCTTT	CASAGQAVEAFF
TRBV14	TRBD2	TRBJ2-3	.	TGTGCCAGCAGCCAACTAGCGGGAGGGCCAGATACGCAGTATTTT	CASSQLAGGPDTQYF
TRBV19	.	TRBJ2-1	medium-sized	TGTGCCAGTAGTGAAGACATATACAATGAGCAGTTCTTC	CASSEDIYNEQFF
TRBV9	TRBD2	TRBJ2-1	.	TGTGCCAGCAGCGTAGGGGGAGGGGTCAATGAGCAGTTCTTC	CASSVGGGVNEQFF
TRBV11-2	TRBD2	TRBJ2-1	.	TGTGCCAGCAGCTTAAGACCCCGAACTAGCGGAATCAATGAGCAGTTCTTC	CASSLRPRTSGINEQFF
TRBV7-6	.	TRBJ2-7	once	TGTGCCAGCAGCCCCGGGACGGATTCCTACGAGCAGTACTTC	CASSPGTDSYEQYF
TRBV7-3	TRBD1	TRBJ1-1	.	TGTGCCAGCAGCTTGGGGGGGACAGGTGAAGCTTTCTTT	CASSLGGTGEAFF
TRBV18	.	TRBJ1-1	.	TGTGCCAGCTCACCAGTCAGGGCTGAAGCTTTCTTT	CASSPVRAEAFF